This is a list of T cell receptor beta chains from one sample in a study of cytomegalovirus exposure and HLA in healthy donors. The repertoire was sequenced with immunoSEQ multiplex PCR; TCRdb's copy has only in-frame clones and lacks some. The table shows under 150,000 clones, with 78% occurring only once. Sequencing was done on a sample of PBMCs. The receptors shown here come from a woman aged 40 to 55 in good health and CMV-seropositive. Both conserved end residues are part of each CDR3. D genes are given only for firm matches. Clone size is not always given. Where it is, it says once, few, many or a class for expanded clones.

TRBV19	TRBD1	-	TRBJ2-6	CASKGGRGANVLTF	TGTGCCAGCAAAGGGGGCCGCGGGGCCAACGTCCTGACTTTC
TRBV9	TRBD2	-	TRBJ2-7	CASSRSGSGSYEQYF	TGTGCCAGCAGTCGTAGCGGGAGCGGGTCCTACGAGCAGTACTTC
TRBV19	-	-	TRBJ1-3	CASSFQGWNTIYF	TGTGCCAGTAGTTTCCAGGGGTGGAACACCATATATTTT
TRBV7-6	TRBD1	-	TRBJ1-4	CASSLGRQGYEKLFF	TGTGCCAGCAGCCTAGGGAGACAGGGTTATGAAAAACTGTTTTTT
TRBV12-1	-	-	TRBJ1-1	CASSFGLRTEAFF	TGTGCCAGCAGCTTTGGGTTGAGGACTGAAGCTTTCTTT
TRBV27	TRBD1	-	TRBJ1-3	CASSLGARQGATAAGNTIYF	TGTGCCAGCAGTTTGGGGGCGAGGCAGGGGGCTACTGCCGCTGGAAACACCATATATTTT
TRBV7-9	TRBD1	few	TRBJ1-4	CASSPSKDRVSKLFF	TGTGCCAGCAGCCCGAGCAAGGACAGGGTGAGCAAACTGTTTTTT
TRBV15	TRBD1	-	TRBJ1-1	CATSRRQGTEAFF	TGTGCCACCAGCAGAAGACAGGGGACTGAAGCTTTCTTT
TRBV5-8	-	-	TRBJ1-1	CASSAQKQGTHMNTEAFF	TGTGCCAGCAGCGCACAAAAACAGGGAACCCACATGAACACTGAAGCTTTCTTT
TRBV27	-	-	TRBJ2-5	CASRRAFQETQYF	TGTGCCAGCAGGCGCGCCTTCCAAGAGACCCAGTACTTC
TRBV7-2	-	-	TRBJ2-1	CASSLLGLNNEQFF	TGTGCCAGCAGCTTATTGGGACTTAACAATGAGCAGTTCTTC
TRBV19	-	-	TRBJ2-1	CASTPGLLLSNEQFF	TGTGCCAGTACCCCGGGACTTCTGCTCAGTAATGAGCAGTTCTTC
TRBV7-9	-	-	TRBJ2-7	CSSSVGDEQYF	TGTTCCAGCAGCGTGGGAGACGAGCAGTACTTC
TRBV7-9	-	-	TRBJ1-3	CASSLVDILSGNTIYF	TGTGCCAGCAGCTTAGTCGACATCCTCTCTGGAAACACCATATATTTT
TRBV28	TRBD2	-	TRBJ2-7	CASKVGGSYEQYF	TGTGCCAGCAAGGTCGGGGGGTCCTACGAGCAGTACTTC
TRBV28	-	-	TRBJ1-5	CASSLEGRGSNQPQHF	TGTGCCAGCAGTTTAGAGGGCAGGGGTAGCAATCAGCCCCAGCATTTT
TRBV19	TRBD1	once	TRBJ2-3	CASRRQGYTDTQYF	TGTGCCAGTAGACGACAGGGCTACACAGATACGCAGTATTTT
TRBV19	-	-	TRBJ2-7	CASSIWTPSYEQYF	TGTGCCAGTAGTATATGGACTCCAAGCTACGAGCAGTACTTC
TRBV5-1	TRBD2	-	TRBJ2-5	CASSLGGLAGTETQYF	TGCGCCAGCAGCTTGGGGGGACTAGCGGGAACAGAGACCCAGTACTTC
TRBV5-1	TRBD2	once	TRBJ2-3	CASSVLAGGGTGTQYF	TGCGCCAGCAGCGTGCTAGCGGGAGGGGGGACCGGTACGCAGTATTTT